The 30 T cell receptor beta chains given below trace back to one sample, sequenced in a study of blood T cells in healthy people across ages. A sample-barcoded 5' primer and a J-beta primer mix were used in a second PCR of roughly 6 to 11 cycles. TCRdb analysed the 5' RACE reads with MiXCR anew, one entry per CDR3 protein. The sample carries 1.2 million to 1.5 million distinct CDR3 sequences, roughly 40% recorded once. Specimen: blood. The source is a woman in her late teens or twenties in good health.

In this sample, this clonotype turned up a few times. The chain carries TRBV5-1 and TRBJ2-1; 8 nucleotides match TRBD2. Unmatched junction bases numbered 9, after V lost 4 bases and J lost 0 bases. Germline-derived CDR1 and CDR2 are SGHRS and YFSETQ. The CDR3 extends over 17 amino acids. The CDR3 DNA reads as TGCGCCAGCAGCCCCCCGTCACTAGCGGTCTCCTACAATGAGCAGTTCTTC. Translating it yields CASSPPSLAVSYNEQFF.

This clonotype was picked up a small number of times. J is TRBJ2-1 and V is TRBV9; tentatively, D is TRBD1 (5 bases). CDR3 length: 15 amino acids. Trimming pared 4 bases from V and 0 bases from J, leaving 11 bases between. The V gene's germline CDR1 is SGDLS and CDR2 YYNGEE. The CDR3 DNA is TGTGCCAGCAGCCGCCTAGGGGCCTCCTACAATGAGCAGTTCTTC. Protein sequence: CASSRLGASYNEQFF. Variable domain in full (rest from reference TRBV9 and TRBJ2-1): DSGVTQTPKHLITATGQRVTLRCSPRSGDLSVYWYQQSLDQGLQFLIQYYNGEERAKGNILERFSAQQFPDLHSELNLSSLELGDSALYFCASSRLGASYNEQFFGPGTRLTVL.

The chain joins TRBV27 to TRBJ2-6; 7 bases are shared with TRBD1. This CDR3 is built from 15 residues. Germline CDR1 reads MNHEY; CDR2 reads SMNVEV (reference sequence). The V segment lost 8 bases and the J segment 3 bases; nucleotides outside the gene matches: 7. This CDR3 is CASGYTGVGANVLTF. The DNA of the CDR3 is TGTGCCAGCGGGTACACAGGGGTTGGGGCCAACGTCCTGACTTTC.

The rearrangement joins TRBV25-1 to TRBJ1-4; 12 nucleotides match TRBD1. Germline CDR1 is MGHDK and CDR2 is SYGVNS. V dropped 3 bases and J dropped 11; count of bases not matched to a gene: 7. This CDR3 has 15 amino acids. CDR3: CASSDVGQGAGKLFF. The CDR3 nucleotides read TGTGCCAGCAGTGATGTGGGACAGGGGGCAGGGAAACTGTTTTTT.

The chain's CDR3 is CASSSLQGAAYNEQFF. CDR3 bases: TGTGCCAGCAGCTCACTACAGGGGGCGGCCTACAATGAGCAGTTCTTC. The gene calls are TRBV6-5 and TRBJ2-1; 9 bases are shared with TRBD1. The germline gives CDR1 MNHEY, CDR2 SVGAGI. Trimming took 6 bases from V and 2 from J; bases not matched to a gene: 8. This CDR3 is 16 amino acids long.

This chain links TRBV12-3 or TRBV12-4 with TRBJ1-2; D gene unclear. The CDR3 has 13 amino acids. The V end lost 2 bases, the J end lost 8 bases, and 12 bases lay between the germline ends. CDR3: CASSLRVFQGYTF. CDR3 in DNA: TGTGCCAGCAGTTTACGGGTGTTCCAAGGCTACACCTTC.

This chain joins TRBV29-1 and TRBJ1-5; 7 nucleotides agree with TRBD1. The CDR3 runs to 14 residues. Germline V gene data show CDR1 as SQVTM and CDR2 as ANQGSEA. Trimming took 0 bases from V and 5 from J; bases not matched to a gene: 4. CDR3 sequence reads: CSVEDSTGDQPQHF. CDR3 bases: TGCAGCGTTGAAGATTCAACAGGGGATCAGCCCCAGCATTTT. The full variable domain, with the rest looked up from reference TRBV29-1 and TRBJ1-5, is SAVISQKPSRDICQRGTSLTIQCQVDSQVTMMFWYRQQPGQSLTLIATANQGSEATYESGFVIDKFPISRPNLTFSTLTVSNMSPEDSSIYLCSVEDSTGDQPQHFGDGTRLSIL.

Worth noting for this clonotype: Being one base from a much bigger clone, this may be a read error. The chain has TRBV3-1 and TRBJ2-5, with 7 bases identical to TRBD2. Germline V gives CDR1 LGHDT, CDR2 YNNKEL (reference sequence). The CDR3 contains 17 residues. Unmatched junction bases numbered 19, after V lost 1 base and J lost 11 bases. The chain's CDR3 is CASSQVRPAGRSNEQYF. The CDR3 DNA reads as TGTGCCAGCAGCCAAGTCCGCCCAGCGGGGCGCAGCAATGAGCAGTACTTC.

V gene TRBV9 combines with J gene TRBJ2-7, with a tentative D call TRBD1 (5 bases). The DNA end favors TRBJ2-5, so the J call may be wrong. CDR3 length: 14 amino acids. CDR1 and CDR2 from the germline V gene are SGDLS and YYNGEE. Here the CDR3 reads CASSEGYGEETQYF. As DNA, the CDR3 is TGTGCCAGCAGCGAGGGGTATGGAGAAGAGACCCAGTACTTC.

This clonotype occurred a few times. The chain joins TRBV20-1 to TRBJ2-7, with D uncertain. Germline lookup yields CDR1 DFQATT and CDR2 SNEGSKA (reference sequence). With 3 bases removed from V and 6 bases from J, the gap between germline ends came to 9 bases. The CDR3 spans 11 residues. The DNA of the CDR3 is TGCAGTGCTAGCCGCGCCACCGAGCAGTACTTC. Translation: CSASRATEQYF.

The rearrangement links TRBV7-9 to TRBJ2-5, with D perhaps matching TRBD1 (5 bases). Deletions cut 5 bases from V and 5 bases from J, with 12 bases between. The CDR3 loop spans 13 amino acids. CDR1 and CDR2 from the germline V gene are SEHNR and FQNEAQ (reference sequence). The CDR3 nucleotides are TGTGCCAGCAGCCAAAGGGGAATGGAGACCCAGTACTTC. Amino acid sequence: CASSQRGMETQYF.

The rearrangement joins TRBV12-3 or TRBV12-4 to TRBJ2-3, with TRBD2 matching 10 bases. This CDR3 has 15 residues. V trimming: 3 bases; J trimming: 4 bases; junction bases outside the gene matches: 4. For the CDR3, the DNA is TGTGCCAGCAGTTTTGGGCTAGCGGGAGCAGATACGCAGTATTTT. Translating it yields CASSFGLAGADTQYF.

This clonotype came up a few times. The rearrangement uses TRBV25-1 and TRBJ2-7, with a tentative D call TRBD1 (6 bases). CDR1 and CDR2 (germline): MGHDK, SYGVNS. The CDR3 has 15 residues. V gave up 4 bases and J gave up 6 bases, with 19 bases separating them. The CDR3 DNA reads TGTGCCAGCAGTGGTAAAAGAAACAGGGTTGGCGAGCAGTACTTC. The encoded protein is CASSGKRNRVGEQYF.

The genes are TRBV18 and TRBJ2-7; 12 bases are a match to TRBD1. The DNA end lines up better with TRBJ2-5; the J call may be wrong. Germline V lookup: CDR1 KGHSH, CDR2 LQKENI. The CDR3 is made up of 16 amino acids. CDR3 sequence: CASSPGTGGAIKTQYF. The CDR3 bases are TGTGCCAGCTCACCCGGGACAGGGGGCGCGATAAAGACCCAGTACTTC.

J is TRBJ2-7 and V is TRBV7-9, with TRBD1 as a possible D gene (6 bases). The J call may be incorrect, as the DNA end agrees better with TRBJ2-5. Germline V CDR1 and CDR2: SEHNR, FQNEAQ (reference sequence). This CDR3 region has 16 residues. Here the CDR3 DNA reads TGTGCCAGCAGCTCCCAATTCCAGGGGCCACAAGAGACCCAGTACTTC. It is translated as CASSSQFQGPQETQYF.

Notes on this clonotype: One junction end does not reproduce the germline sequence, and a read error may be involved. J is TRBJ2-6 and V is TRBV29-1; D is unresolved. The CDR3 contains 14 residues. The germline CDR1 and CDR2 sequences are SQVTM and ANQGSEA. The DNA for the CDR3 is TGCAGCGTTGAAGGGTACTCTGGGACCAACGTCCTGACTTTC. It is translated as CSVEGYSGTNVLTF.

This clonotype showed up just a few times. The chain has TRBV5-6 and TRBJ2-7, with 12 bases lining up with TRBD1. The ends lost 1 base at V and 5 bases at J; junction bases unmatched: 4. CDR1 and CDR2 from the germline V gene are SGHDT and YYEEEE. This CDR3 has 15 residues. The CDR3 reads CASSLQGTGGNEQYF. CDR3 bases: TGTGCCAGCAGCTTGCAAGGGACAGGGGGCAACGAGCAGTACTTC.

This clonotype was recorded a few times. This chain connects TRBV27 to TRBJ1-2, with D possibly matching TRBD1 (5 bases). The CDR3 loop spans 14 amino acids. Trimming took 6 bases from V and 0 from J, leaving 11 bases between them. Germline assignment: CDR1 MNHEY and CDR2 SMNVEV (reference sequence). The CDR3, as DNA: TGTGCCAGCAGATGGGGAGGGGCTAACTATGGCTACACCTTC. This sequence encodes CASRWGGANYGYTF.

This clonotype appeared a few times. V is TRBV29-1 and J is TRBJ1-1; D unclear. Germline CDR1 reads SQVTM; CDR2 reads ANQGSEA. V shed 7 bases and J shed 1 base, with 13 bases lying between them. The CDR3 covers 13 residues. CDR3 protein: CSAFRAANTEAFF. CDR3 sequence (DNA): TGCAGCGCCTTTCGGGCTGCGAACACTGAAGCTTTCTTT. Supplemented by reference TRBV29-1 and TRBJ1-1, the full variable domain reads SAVISQKPSRDICQRGTSLTIQCQVDSQVTMMFWYRQQPGQSLTLIATANQGSEATYESGFVIDKFPISRPNLTFSTLTVSNMSPEDSSIYLCSAFRAANTEAFFGQGTRLTVV.

The chain couples TRBV18 to TRBJ2-1, with TRBD2 matching over 12 bases. With 6 bases clipped from V and 7 bases from J, the junction kept 13 bases outside the gene matches. The CDR3 extends over 17 amino acids. Germline CDR1 is KGHSH and CDR2 is LQKENI. The CDR3 loop is CASSLMTSGSGGNEQFF. In nucleotides, the CDR3 is TGTGCCAGCTCGCTGATGACTAGCGGGAGTGGGGGGAATGAGCAGTTCTTC.

The chain couples TRBV6-5 to TRBJ1-1; no reliable D call. The CDR3 sequence is 12 residues long. Germline lookup yields CDR1 MNHEY and CDR2 SVGAGI. V was trimmed by 7 bases and J by 2 bases, leaving 8 bases between them. The CDR3 sequence: CASTKSNTEAFF. CDR3 in DNA: TGTGCCAGCACCAAGAGCAACACTGAAGCTTTCTTT.

V and J are TRBV4-1 and TRBJ2-3, with a tentative D call TRBD2 (6 bases). There are 16 residues in the CDR3. Germline CDR1 and CDR2: MGHRA and YSYEKL. The V and J ends lost 1 base and 3 bases respectively, with 14 bases between them. The CDR3, as DNA: TGCGCCAGCAGCCAAGGGGTAACGGGAGTGACAGATACGCAGTATTTT. As protein: CASSQGVTGVTDTQYF.

The chain couples TRBV7-2 to TRBJ2-3; the D gene is possibly TRBD2 (5 bases). V was cut by 1 base and J by 1 base, with 12 bases left in between. This CDR3 has 16 amino acids. Germline V lookup: CDR1 SGHTA, CDR2 FQGNSA. CDR3 sequence: CASSLGGFRRTDTQYF. The CDR3 region has the DNA TGTGCCAGCAGCTTAGGAGGGTTTCGGCGCACAGATACGCAGTATTTT.

In its sample, this clonotype was seen a few times. V gene TRBV20-1 combines with J gene TRBJ2-5; 12 bases agree with TRBD2. Germline CDR1 is DFQATT and CDR2 is SNEGSKA (reference sequence). The CDR3 contains 15 residues. V was pared by 4 bases and J by 11 bases, with 14 bases of the junction left unmatched. CDR3 nucleotides: TGCAGTGCTAAAGATCTAGCGGGAGGGCTTTATGAGCAGTACTTC. This gives the protein CSAKDLAGGLYEQYF.

V usage is TRBV6-5 and J usage is TRBJ2-4, with 7 bases aligning to TRBD2. V was pared by 10 bases and J by 4 bases, with 7 bases of the junction left unmatched. CDR1 is MNHEY and CDR2 is SVGAGI in the germline V gene. The CDR3 covers 13 residues. CDR3 in amino acids: CANAPGGKNIQYF. The CDR3, as DNA: TGTGCCAACGCTCCCGGGGGGAAAAACATTCAGTACTTC.

Only a few counts were recorded for this clonotype. This chain links TRBV28 with TRBJ2-1, with 11 bases matching TRBD2. The CDR3 contains 15 residues. The V gene end was trimmed by 6 bases and the J gene end by 3 bases; junction bases not matched to a gene: 4. Germline-derived CDR1 and CDR2 are MDHEN and SYDVKM. The CDR3 DNA reads TGTGCCAGCAGCCGTAGCGGGGGGGTCTACAATGAGCAGTTCTTC. This gives the protein CASSRSGGVYNEQFF.

This clonotype was counted between two and nine times. The gene calls are TRBV9 and TRBJ1-2, with 12 bases fitting TRBD1. Germline CDR1 reads SGDLS; CDR2 reads YYNGEE. This CDR3 spans 17 amino acids. V was clipped by 3 bases and J by 4 bases; unmatched bases: 10. CDR3 amino acids: CASSENPLGQGAYGYTF. In DNA, the CDR3 is TGTGCCAGCAGCGAAAACCCATTGGGACAGGGGGCCTATGGCTACACCTTC.

V gene TRBV20-1 combines with J gene TRBJ1-2; 9 nucleotides agree with TRBD1. Trimming cost V 6 bases and J 8 bases; bases outside gene matches: 7. Looked up from germline, CDR1 is DFQATT and CDR2 is SNEGSKA (reference sequence). The CDR3 length is 12 residues. CDR3 DNA: TGCAGTGCCTCGGGACAGGGCAACGGCTACACCTTC. Its protein is CSASGQGNGYTF.

The chain links TRBV27 to TRBJ2-1; 13 nucleotides match TRBD2. Germline V gene lookup returns CDR1 MNHEY and CDR2 SMNVEV (reference sequence). After removal of 2 bases from V and 0 bases from J, the junction contained 16 bases not matched to a gene. The CDR3 extends over 22 amino acids. The CDR3 loop is CASSLRTPGGLAGRSSYNEQFF. CDR3 coding DNA: TGTGCCAGCAGTTTACGTACCCCGGGGGGACTAGCGGGGCGTAGCTCCTACAATGAGCAGTTCTTC.

The chain uses TRBV2 and TRBJ2-3, with 7 bases that match TRBD1. Germline values: CDR1 SNHLY, CDR2 FYNNEI. Losses at the gene ends were 7 bases for V and 0 bases for J; bases not matched to a gene: 4. CDR3 length equals 14 residues. CDR3 DNA: TGTGCCAGCACCCGGGACAGAAGCACAGATACGCAGTATTTT. Protein: CASTRDRSTDTQYF.